A single sample gave rise to the 17 T cell receptor beta chains below, sequenced in a study of naive and memory T cell subsets. Ligated cDNA underwent four rounds of PCR with nested alpha and beta constant region primers and SP2. TCRdb ran MiXCR on the 5' RACE reads and lists one entry per CDR3 protein. The table records roughly 48,000 distinct CDR3 sequences, about 4.8% of them present only once. The library had UMIs added by 3' ligation of an oligonucleotide to TCR cDNA. Source of these receptors: a female donor in good health.

This chain links TRBV3-1 with TRBJ1-5; D is ambiguous. The CDR3 has 15 amino acids. Trimming pared 5 bases from V and 0 bases from J, leaving 11 bases between. CDR1 is LGHDT and CDR2 is YNNKEL in the germline V gene (reference sequence). In DNA form, the CDR3 reads TGTGCCAGCAGCGCTACGACTTATAGCAATCAGCCCCAGCATTTT. Amino acids: CASSATTYSNQPQHF.

This clonotype was picked up many times. The V call is TRBV18, the J call TRBJ2-3, with D hard to call. Germline V gene sequence: CDR1 KGHSH, CDR2 LQKENI. Trimming left V 3 bases short and J 0 bases short, with 1 base between. The CDR3 consists of 12 residues. The CDR3 here is CASSPSTDTQYF. The CDR3 DNA follows: TGTGCCAGCTCACCTAGCACAGATACGCAGTATTTT.

This clonotype appeared many times. V and J are TRBV20-1 and TRBJ2-5; 9 positions match TRBD2. The J segment lost 7 bases and the V segment lost 0 bases, leaving 18 bases of the junction unmatched. The CDR3 sequence is 18 residues long. The germline V gene has CDR1 DFQATT and CDR2 SNEGSKA (reference sequence). The CDR3 loop is CSARDKRVREGPLGTQYF. The CDR3 nucleotides read TGCAGTGCTAGAGATAAAAGAGTGCGGGAGGGCCCTCTGGGGACCCAGTACTTC.

This clonotype was seen only a few times. V usage is TRBV6-4 and J usage is TRBJ2-5; D gene uncertain. The germline V and J ends were trimmed by 3 bases and 5 bases, with 16 bases remaining between them. CDR1 and CDR2 (germline): MRHNA, SNTAGT. This CDR3 has 15 residues. DNA for the CDR3: TGTGCCAGCAGTGAAAATTCAGCGAGGCACGAGACCCAGTACTTC. This sequence encodes CASSENSARHETQYF.

This clonotype occurred many times. CDR3 protein: CASSPLSAGGHHNEQFF. The CDR3 coding sequence is TGTGCCAGCAGTCCTCTTTCGGCGGGAGGGCACCACAATGAGCAGTTCTTC. The chain has TRBV28 and TRBJ2-1; 9 bases are shared with TRBD2. Germline V gene sequence: CDR1 MDHEN, CDR2 SYDVKM. The CDR3 consists of 17 residues. V lost 5 bases to trimming and J lost 5 bases; unmatched junction nucleotides: 13.

This chain connects TRBV7-9 to TRBJ2-1; possibly TRBD1 or TRBD2 for D (5 bases each). CDR3 length: 13 residues. The V end lost 5 bases, the J end lost 10 bases, and 15 bases lay between the germline ends. Germline lookup yields CDR1 SEHNR and CDR2 FQNEAQ (reference sequence). The CDR3 loop is CASSPSPGDEQFF. CDR3 nucleotides: TGTGCCAGCAGCCCCAGTCCCGGGGACGAGCAGTTCTTC.

The sample holds many counts of this clonotype. This chain uses TRBV5-6 with TRBJ1-2; no reliable D call. This CDR3 region has 13 residues. Trimming left V 0 bases short and J 4 bases short, with 7 bases between. Per germline, CDR1 SGHDT and CDR2 YYEEEE. This CDR3 reads CASSLVGGYGYTF. In DNA form, the CDR3 reads TGTGCCAGCAGCTTGGTAGGTGGCTATGGCTACACCTTC.

About this clonotype: This may arise from a read error, as a much more abundant clone is one base away. J is TRBJ2-1 and V is TRBV7-7; TRBD1 or TRBD2 may be the D gene (5 bases each). Germline V gene data show CDR1 as SSHAT and CDR2 as FNYEAQ (reference sequence). This CDR3 has 13 residues. DNA of the CDR3: TGTGCTAGCAGCCGGGGCTCTCTCGGTGAGCAGTTCTTC. Its translation is CASSRGSLGEQFF.

This clonotype was picked up many times. The chain carries TRBV3-1 and TRBJ2-6; D may match TRBD1 or TRBD2 (6 bases each). The V gene's germline CDR1 is LGHDT and CDR2 YNNKEL (reference sequence). CDR3 length equals 18 residues. Trimming left V 3 bases short and J 2 bases short, with 17 bases between. As DNA, the CDR3 is TGTGCCAGCAGCCAGTACGGAAGCCGGGGGCCTGGGGCCAACGTCCTGACTTTC. It translates to CASSQYGSRGPGANVLTF.

In this sample, this clonotype turned up many times. The chain carries TRBV6-1 and TRBJ1-3; TRBD1 might be the D (6 bases). This CDR3 region has 14 residues. With 5 bases removed from V and 2 bases from J, the gap between germline ends came to 10 bases. The germline CDR1 and CDR2 sequences are MNHNS and SASEGT. The CDR3 region is CASSTRQAGNTIYF. Written as DNA, the CDR3 is TGTGCCAGCAGTACCCGACAGGCTGGAAACACCATATATTTT.

This clonotype was seen ten or more times. This chain connects TRBV7-6 to TRBJ2-3; possible D gene TRBD2, 6 bases. The germline V gene encodes CDR1 SGHVS and CDR2 FNYEAQ. Trimming took 6 bases from V and 4 from J, leaving 14 bases between them. CDR3 length: 14 amino acids. The CDR3 loop reads CASSTLEGADTQYF. DNA of the CDR3: TGTGCCAGCAGTACCCTGGAGGGCGCAGATACGCAGTATTTT.

This clonotype was picked up many times. This chain connects TRBV5-5 to TRBJ2-7; 10 bases agree with TRBD1. The ends lost 3 bases at V and 5 bases at J; junction bases unmatched: 2. This CDR3 contains 13 residues. Germline V lookup: CDR1 SGHKS, CDR2 YYEKEE (reference sequence). CDR3 in DNA: TGTGCCAGCAGCTGGGACAGGGGTCACGAGCAGTACTTC. Translated, it gives CASSWDRGHEQYF.

This clonotype has a handful of counts. The V and J genes are TRBV20-1 and TRBJ2-7; D possibly matches TRBD1 or TRBD2 (5 bases each). Germline V gene sequence: CDR1 DFQATT, CDR2 SNEGSKA (reference sequence). The CDR3 runs to 13 residues. With 6 bases removed from V and 6 bases from J, the gap between germline ends came to 18 bases. CDR3 nucleotides: TGCAGTGCAGCCCCCCGGGGCAGGGCCGAGCAGTACTTC. This codes for CSAAPRGRAEQYF.

This clonotype was seen a few times. The chain employs TRBV29-1 and TRBJ2-3; 13 bases are shared with TRBD2. This CDR3 is built from 14 residues. J was trimmed by 4 bases and V by 7 bases; bases with no gene match: 5. Per germline, CDR1 SQVTM and CDR2 ANQGSEA. In DNA, the CDR3 is TGCAGCGCCCGGACTAGCGGGAGATCAGATACGCAGTATTTT. This sequence encodes CSARTSGRSDTQYF.

This clonotype came up many times. This chain joins TRBV6-5 and TRBJ2-7; D may be TRBD2 (6 bases). The V and J ends lost 6 bases and 3 bases respectively, with 21 bases between them. Germline V lookup: CDR1 MNHEY, CDR2 SVGAGI. This CDR3 region has 16 residues. CDR3 coding DNA: TGTGCCAGCAGCTCTACAGGAAACTGGGGAGGCTACGAGCAGTACTTC. Translating it yields CASSSTGNWGGYEQYF.

This clonotype was picked up many times. V usage is TRBV2 and J usage is TRBJ2-7, with 7 bases lining up with TRBD2. CDR1 SNHLY and CDR2 FYNNEI come from the germline V gene. The CDR3 covers 17 residues. Losses at the gene ends were 7 bases for V and 5 bases for J; bases not matched to a gene: 20. For the CDR3, the DNA is TGTGCCAGCATATACGCCTGGCCTGGCGGGAGTTGGGACGAGCAGTACTTC. Protein sequence: CASIYAWPGGSWDEQYF.

There are many counts of this clonotype. The chain joins TRBV9 to TRBJ2-4; 8 bases agree with TRBD2. The CDR3 contains 15 residues. Looked up from germline, CDR1 is SGDLS and CDR2 is YYNGEE. J gave up 7 bases and V 2 bases, and 8 bases lay outside the gene matches. As DNA, the CDR3 is TGTGCCAGCAGCGTGAGCGGGAGTGAAGTTAACATTCAGTACTTC. Translation gives CASSVSGSEVNIQYF.